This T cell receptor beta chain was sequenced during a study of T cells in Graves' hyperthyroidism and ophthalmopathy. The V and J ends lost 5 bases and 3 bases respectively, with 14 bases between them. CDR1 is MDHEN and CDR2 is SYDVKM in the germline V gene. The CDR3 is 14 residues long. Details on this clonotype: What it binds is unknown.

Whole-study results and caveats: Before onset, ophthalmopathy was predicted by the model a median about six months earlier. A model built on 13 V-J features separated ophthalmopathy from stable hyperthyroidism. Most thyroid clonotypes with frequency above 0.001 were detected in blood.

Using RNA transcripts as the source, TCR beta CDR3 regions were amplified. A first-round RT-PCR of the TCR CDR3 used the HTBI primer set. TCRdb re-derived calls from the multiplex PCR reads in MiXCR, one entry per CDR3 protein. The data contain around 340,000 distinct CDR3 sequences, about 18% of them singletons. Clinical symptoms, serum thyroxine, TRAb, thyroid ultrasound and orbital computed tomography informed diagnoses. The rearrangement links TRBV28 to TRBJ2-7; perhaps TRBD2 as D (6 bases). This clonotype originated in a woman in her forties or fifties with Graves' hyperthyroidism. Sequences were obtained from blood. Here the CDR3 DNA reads TGTGCCAGCAGTCCCGGAAGGGGAGGCTACGAGCAGTACTTC. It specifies CASSPGRGGYEQYF.